These 28 T cell receptor beta chains came from one sample sequenced in a study of T-cell memory formation after mild COVID-19. TCRdb called the 5' RACE reads again in MiXCR, with one record for every CDR3 protein. The top ten hold roughly a fifth of the sample, which has approximately 260,000 distinct CDR3 sequences, 15% to 20% seen once. Sequencing used PBMCs or a T cell subset sorted from them (not recorded which). These receptors all come from a man aged 18 to 29 who had mild COVID-19 (a few samples of this study predate the infection). Cell type and time point are not known.

This clonotype was observed a handful of times. The chain uses TRBV25-1 and TRBJ2-7, with D possibly being TRBD1 (6 bases). Deletions cut 4 bases from V and 5 bases from J, with 12 bases between. Germline loops: CDR1 MGHDK, CDR2 SYGVNS. The CDR3 covers 13 residues. CDR3 nucleotide sequence: TGTGCCAGCAGTGCCGGACAGTGGGACGAGCAGTACTTC. Translation gives CASSAGQWDEQYF.

The J gene is TRBJ2-2, the V gene TRBV7-8; TRBD1 matches 11 bases. Germline V lookup: CDR1 SGHVS, CDR2 FQNEAQ. V gave up 5 bases and J gave up 1 base; unmatched junction bases: 12. The CDR3 extends over 19 amino acids. The CDR3 protein is CASSPPRTGGAGNTGELFF. The CDR3 DNA follows: TGTGCCAGCAGCCCCCCCCGGACAGGGGGCGCAGGGAACACCGGGGAGCTGTTTTTT.

This clonotype was seen a few times. The J gene is TRBJ1-1, the V gene TRBV5-6; TRBD1 aligns across 9 bases. Trimming took 5 bases from V and 5 from J; bases not matched to a gene: 10. CDR1 is SGHDT, CDR2 YYEEEE, per germline. The CDR3 runs to 15 residues. CDR3 sequence reads: CASSRQGEVFTEAFF. Written as DNA, the CDR3 is TGTGCCAGCAGTCGACAGGGGGAGGTTTTTACTGAAGCTTTCTTT.

This clonotype was found a few times. J is TRBJ1-4 and V is TRBV29-1; weak D call: TRBD1 (5 bases). V lost 6 bases to trimming and J lost 0 bases, with 11 bases between them. The CDR3 is made up of 14 amino acids. Germline V CDR1 and CDR2: SQVTM, ANQGSEA. DNA for the CDR3: TGCAGCGTACTAGGGGTCGCAACTAATGAAAAACTGTTTTTT. Its translation is CSVLGVATNEKLFF.

The chain is built from TRBV18 and TRBJ1-5, with 11 positions matching TRBD1. Germline CDR1 is KGHSH and CDR2 is LQKENI. The CDR3 runs 15 residues. Trimming cost V 2 bases and J 4 bases; bases outside gene matches: 1. CDR3 region: CASSPGTGGNQPQHF. CDR3 nucleotides: TGTGCCAGCTCACCAGGGACAGGGGGGAATCAGCCCCAGCATTTT.

This clonotype was seen more than once but under ten times. The chain joins TRBV4-3 to TRBJ2-5, with TRBD2 identical over 8 bases. V lost 1 base and J lost 5; bases outside the gene matches: 6. CDR1 is LGHNA, CDR2 YSLEER, per germline. This CDR3 has 15 residues. The CDR3 region is CASSQGPGGVETQYF. The CDR3 bases are TGCGCCAGCAGCCAAGGACCGGGGGGGGTTGAGACCCAGTACTTC.

This clonotype was counted at least ten times. This chain joins TRBV5-1 and TRBJ2-5; D unresolved. The CDR3 runs 12 residues. The V end was cut by 1 base, the J end by 7 bases, with 8 bases between. In germline, CDR1 is SGHRS, CDR2 YFSETQ. CDR3 nucleotides: TGCGCCAGCAGCTTGACTCCGGGGACCCAGTACTTC. It specifies CASSLTPGTQYF.

The V gene is TRBV5-1, the J gene TRBJ2-2, with D possibly TRBD2 on 6 matching bases. The CDR3 runs to 17 residues. V was shortened by 0 bases and J by 0 bases, with 12 bases between the two germline ends. Germline CDR1 SGHRS, CDR2 YFSETQ. CDR3 in DNA: TGCGCCAGCAGCTTGGACGCCCGGAGGGCGAACACCGGGGAGCTGTTTTTT. It translates to CASSLDARRANTGELFF. The full variable domain, its missing parts supplied by reference TRBV5-1 and TRBJ2-2, is KAGVTQTPRYLIKTRGQQVTLSCSPISGHRSVSWYQQTPGQGLQFLFEYFSETQRNKGNFPGRFSGRQFSNSRSEMNVSTLELGDSALYLCASSLDARRANTGELFFGEGSRLTVL.

This clonotype occurred a few times. One end of the junction does not line up with germline, which may come from a read error. The chain has TRBV7-9 and TRBJ2-1; TRBD2 agrees at 7 bases. The CDR3 consists of 17 residues. From germline, CDR1 is SEHNR and CDR2 FQNEAQ (reference sequence). CDR3 DNA: TGTGCCAGCAGCTTAGAGGTAGGGGTCCGGGACTACGATGAGCAGTTCTTC. Encoded protein: CASSLEVGVRDYDEQFF.

The chain recombines TRBV9 with TRBJ2-6, with D tentatively TRBD1 (6 bases). The V and J ends lost 4 bases and 1 base respectively, with 27 bases between them. CDR3 length: 21 residues. CDR1 is SGDLS and CDR2 is YYNGEE in the germline V gene. The chain's CDR3 is CASSSPSQGPSPISGANVLTF. DNA for the CDR3: TGTGCCAGCAGCTCCCCGTCCCAGGGGCCCAGCCCAATATCTGGGGCCAACGTCCTGACTTTC. The whole variable domain, remainder taken from reference TRBV9 and TRBJ2-6, is DSGVTQTPKHLITATGQRVTLRCSPRSGDLSVYWYQQSLDQGLQFLIQYYNGEERAKGNILERFSAQQFPDLHSELNLSSLELGDSALYFCASSSPSQGPSPISGANVLTFGAGSRLTVL.

The genes are TRBV25-1 and TRBJ2-3; 7 bases match TRBD1. The CDR3 consists of 16 residues. After removal of 2 bases from V and 4 bases from J, the junction contained 9 bases not matched to a gene. CDR1 and CDR2 (germline): MGHDK, SYGVNS. CDR3 nucleotide sequence: TGTGCCAGCAGTGAAGGGGCAGGGGGTTGGGCAGATACGCAGTATTTT. As protein: CASSEGAGGWADTQYF. Filled out from reference TRBV25-1 and TRBJ2-3, the complete variable domain reads EADIYQTPRYLVIGTGKKITLECSQTMGHDKMYWYQQDPGMELHLIHYSYGVNSTEKGDLSSESTVSRIRTEHFPLTLESARPSHTSQYLCASSEGAGGWADTQYFGPGTRLTVL.

This clonotype was recorded at least ten times. The V call is TRBV25-1, the J call TRBJ1-6; D not certain. The CDR3 is 11 residues long. V lost 1 base and J 14 bases, leaving 6 bases between the germline ends. Germline loops: CDR1 MGHDK, CDR2 SYGVNS. CDR3 region: CASSESVTLHF. The CDR3, as DNA: TGTGCCAGCAGTGAATCCGTCACCCTCCACTTT. The variable domain in full, completed from reference TRBV25-1 and TRBJ1-6, reads EADIYQTPRYLVIGTGKKITLECSQTMGHDKMYWYQQDPGMELHLIHYSYGVNSTEKGDLSSESTVSRIRTEHFPLTLESARPSHTSQYLCASSESVTLHFGNGTRLTVT.

In this sample, this clonotype turned up a few times. The V gene is TRBV27, the J gene TRBJ1-6; 9 bases line up with TRBD1. With 3 bases clipped from V and 9 bases from J, the junction kept 9 bases outside the gene matches. Germline V lookup: CDR1 MNHEY, CDR2 SMNVEV (reference sequence). CDR3 length: 16 residues. The CDR3 is CASSFGRGTGSSPLHF. CDR3 coding DNA: TGTGCCAGCAGTTTTGGCAGGGGGACAGGGAGTTCACCCCTCCACTTT.

This clonotype came up a few times. V is TRBV9 and J is TRBJ1-4, with D perhaps matching TRBD1 (5 bases). Trimming took off 4 bases at V and 14 bases at J, with 27 bases between the two ends. CDR1 is SGDLS, CDR2 YYNGEE, per germline. The CDR3 extends over 16 amino acids. CDR3 in DNA: TGTGCCAGCAGCCCTAGTGGTGGGACCGTTATGAAACGGCTGTTTTTT. Translated: CASSPSGGTVMKRLFF.

V is TRBV12-3 or TRBV12-4 and J is TRBJ2-1, with 10 bases lining up with TRBD2. This CDR3 comprises 15 residues. V gave up 6 bases and J gave up 5 bases; unmatched junction bases: 7. CDR3 residues: CASRASGGPNNEQFF. In nucleotides, the CDR3 is TGTGCCAGCAGGGCTAGCGGGGGCCCTAACAATGAGCAGTTCTTC.

This clonotype came up many times. This chain uses TRBV5-6 with TRBJ2-7; a weak D match, TRBD2 (6 bases). CDR1 is SGHDT and CDR2 is YYEEEE in the germline V gene. This CDR3 spans 16 amino acids. V was cut by 0 bases and J by 3 bases, with 16 bases left in between. In nucleotides, the CDR3 is TGTGCCAGCAGCTTGGCCGCGGGGAGGATCGGCTACGAGCAGTACGTC. Its translation is CASSLAAGRIGYEQYV.

The chain couples TRBV11-1 to TRBJ2-1; 8 bases map to TRBD2. Looked up from germline, CDR1 is SGHAT and CDR2 is FQDESV (reference sequence). The CDR3 consists of 16 residues. V gave up 5 bases and J gave up 0 bases; unmatched junction bases: 6. The CDR3 nucleotides read TGTGCCAGCAGCCCAAGACTAGCGAGCTCCTACAATGAGCAGTTCTTC. This codes for CASSPRLASSYNEQFF.

This clonotype was seen a handful of times. The V call is TRBV20-1, the J call TRBJ1-5; TRBD1 is a possible D gene (5 bases). Germline V gene lookup returns CDR1 DFQATT and CDR2 SNEGSKA (reference sequence). Trimming took 0 bases from V and 8 from J, leaving 14 bases between them. The CDR3 runs 14 residues. The CDR3 is CSARDLQGLEPQHF. DNA of the CDR3: TGCAGTGCTAGAGACCTCCAGGGCCTCGAGCCCCAGCATTTT.

The chain is built from TRBV5-6 and TRBJ2-1; D ambiguous. Germline values: CDR1 SGHDT, CDR2 YYEEEE. V lost 3 bases and J lost 6, with 10 bases in between. The CDR3 runs 13 residues. The CDR3 spells CASSSLTPNEQFF. In DNA form, the CDR3 reads TGTGCCAGCAGCTCTCTGACTCCCAATGAGCAGTTCTTC.

This clonotype was seen only a few times. The chain uses TRBV12-3 or TRBV12-4 and TRBJ2-5, with 8 bases aligning to TRBD1. V shed 4 bases and J 6 bases; nucleotides not matched to a gene: 4. CDR3 length: 13 amino acids. The CDR3 sequence is CASSSRTGQTQYF. In DNA form, the CDR3 reads TGTGCCAGCAGTTCCCGGACAGGGCAGACCCAGTACTTC.

The V and J genes are TRBV7-8 and TRBJ2-1; D remains ambiguous. Trimming took off 1 base at V and 7 bases at J, with 11 bases between the two ends. The germline CDR1 and CDR2 sequences are SGHVS and FQNEAQ. The CDR3 covers 14 residues. As DNA, the CDR3 is TGTGCCAGCAGCTTAGTGTCTCCTCGGAATGAGCAGTTCTTC. This gives the protein CASSLVSPRNEQFF.

The rearrangement joins TRBV4-1 to TRBJ2-2; D is unclear. The V gene's germline CDR1 is MGHRA and CDR2 YSYEKL. CDR3 length: 13 residues. V was shortened by 0 bases and J by 6 bases, with 5 bases between the two germline ends. The DNA for the CDR3 is TGCGCCAGCAGCCAAGACCTCGCCGGGGAGCTGTTTTTT. This translates into CASSQDLAGELFF.

V is TRBV4-3 and J is TRBJ2-7; TRBD1 might be the D (5 bases). The CDR3 runs to 15 residues. V was pared by 3 bases and J by 3 bases, with 15 bases between. CDR1 and CDR2 (germline): LGHNA, YSLEER. CDR3 protein: CASSHLRGHYYEQYV. CDR3 DNA: TGCGCCAGCAGCCACCTAAGGGGTCACTACTACGAGCAGTACGTC.

The V gene is TRBV7-2, the J gene TRBJ1-5; possibly TRBD1 for D (5 bases). This CDR3 is 15 amino acids long. V lost 2 bases to trimming and J lost 3 bases, with 11 bases between them. Germline V gene lookup returns CDR1 SGHTA and CDR2 FQGNSA. For the CDR3, the DNA is TGTGCCAGCAGCTTATGGGGGGGAGACAATCAGCCCCAGCATTTT. This codes for CASSLWGGDNQPQHF.

This clonotype has more than one count but fewer than ten. The J gene is TRBJ2-1, the V gene TRBV4-1, with TRBD1 identical over 10 bases. The CDR3 length is 14 residues. The germline CDR1 and CDR2 sequences are MGHRA and YSYEKL. V lost 4 bases, J lost 7 bases, and 4 bases stayed unmatched. The CDR3 reads CASSRGTGANEQFF. CDR3 bases: TGCGCCAGCAGCCGAGGGACAGGGGCTAATGAGCAGTTCTTC.

This clonotype came up a few times. The chain couples TRBV20-1 to TRBJ2-7; 8 nucleotides align to TRBD2. From germline, CDR1 is DFQATT and CDR2 SNEGSKA (reference sequence). J gave up 3 bases and V 3 bases, and 4 bases lay outside the gene matches. This CDR3 is 13 amino acids long. Written as DNA, the CDR3 is TGCAGTGCTAGTGCGGGGGGACTCTACGAGCAGTACTTC. This sequence encodes CSASAGGLYEQYF.

This clonotype appeared a few times. The V and J genes are TRBV21-1 and TRBJ2-6. TRBV21-1 is a listed pseudogene. This CDR3 spans 17 amino acids. In DNA, the CDR3 is TGTGCCAGCAGCAAAGGTCCGGCAAGATCTGGGGCCAACGTCCTGACTTTC. Its translation: CASSKGPARSGANVLTF.

This clonotype occurred a few times. The J gene is TRBJ1-3, the V gene TRBV7-3; unclear D gene. Germline assignment: CDR1 SGHTA and CDR2 FQGTGA. V dropped 5 bases and J dropped 4 bases, with 9 bases sitting between them. CDR3 size: 13 residues. Here the CDR3 reads CASSLFPGNTIYF. The CDR3, as DNA: TGTGCCAGCAGCCTATTTCCAGGAAACACCATATATTTT.